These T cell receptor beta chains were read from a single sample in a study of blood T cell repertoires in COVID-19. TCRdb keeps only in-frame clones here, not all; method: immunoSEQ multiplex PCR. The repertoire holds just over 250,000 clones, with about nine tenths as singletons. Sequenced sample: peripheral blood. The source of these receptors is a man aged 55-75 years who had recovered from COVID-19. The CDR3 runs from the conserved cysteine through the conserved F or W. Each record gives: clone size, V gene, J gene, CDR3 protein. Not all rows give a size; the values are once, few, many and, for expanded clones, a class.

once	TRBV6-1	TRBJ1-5	CASSEVQGIRVSNQPQHF
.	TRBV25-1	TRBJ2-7	CASSPPGGPLSEQYF
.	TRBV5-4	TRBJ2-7	CASSSKSGGAYEQYF
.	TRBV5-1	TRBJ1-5	CASRETGDKNQPQHF
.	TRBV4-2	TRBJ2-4	CASSPEGTPSSKNIQYF
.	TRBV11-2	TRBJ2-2	CASSLDPGGTYTGELFF
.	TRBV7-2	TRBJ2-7	CASSRDRASYEQYF
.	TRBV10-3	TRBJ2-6	CAITEGQPSGANVLTF
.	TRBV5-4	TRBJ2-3	CASSLSTDTQYF
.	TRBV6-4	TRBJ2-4	CASSPGPFNIQYF
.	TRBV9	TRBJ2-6	CASSVGGSFSGANVLTF
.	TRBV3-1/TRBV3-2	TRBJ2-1	CASSQELAGAGDEQFF
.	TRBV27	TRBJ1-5	CASSLQGVAGQPQHF
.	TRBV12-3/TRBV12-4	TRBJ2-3	CASGKGSDTQYF
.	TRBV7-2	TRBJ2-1	CASTVLQRGGSYNEQFF